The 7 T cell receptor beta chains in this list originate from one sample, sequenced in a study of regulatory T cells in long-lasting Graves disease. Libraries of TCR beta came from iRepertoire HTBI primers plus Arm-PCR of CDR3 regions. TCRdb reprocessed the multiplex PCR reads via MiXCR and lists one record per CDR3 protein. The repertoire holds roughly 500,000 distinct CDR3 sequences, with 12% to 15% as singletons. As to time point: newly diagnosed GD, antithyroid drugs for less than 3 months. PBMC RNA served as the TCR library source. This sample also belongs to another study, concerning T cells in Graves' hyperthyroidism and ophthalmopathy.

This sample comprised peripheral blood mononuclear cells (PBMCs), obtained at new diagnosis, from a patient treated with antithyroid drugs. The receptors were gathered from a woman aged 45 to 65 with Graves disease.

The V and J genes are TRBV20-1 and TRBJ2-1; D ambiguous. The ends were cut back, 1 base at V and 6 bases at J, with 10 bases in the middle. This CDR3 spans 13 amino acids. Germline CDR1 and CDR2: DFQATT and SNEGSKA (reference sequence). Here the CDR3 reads CSARGLGSNEQFF. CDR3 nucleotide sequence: TGCAGTGCTAGAGGCCTAGGCTCCAATGAGCAGTTCTTC.

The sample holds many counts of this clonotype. The CDR3 region is CASSQGRYEQYF. The CDR3 DNA sequence: TGTGCCAGCAGCCAGGGGCGGTACGAGCAGTACTTC. The chain has TRBV3-1 and TRBJ2-7; TRBD1 might be the D (5 bases). Trimming stripped 3 bases from V and 4 bases from J, with 7 bases between. From germline, CDR1 is LGHDT and CDR2 YNNKEL (reference sequence). The CDR3 totals 12 residues.

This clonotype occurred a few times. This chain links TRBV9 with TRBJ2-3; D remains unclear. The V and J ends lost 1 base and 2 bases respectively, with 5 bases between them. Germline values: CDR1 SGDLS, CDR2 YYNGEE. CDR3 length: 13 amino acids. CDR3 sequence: CASSVQNTDTQYF. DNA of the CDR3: TGTGCCAGCAGCGTACAGAACACAGATACGCAGTATTTT.

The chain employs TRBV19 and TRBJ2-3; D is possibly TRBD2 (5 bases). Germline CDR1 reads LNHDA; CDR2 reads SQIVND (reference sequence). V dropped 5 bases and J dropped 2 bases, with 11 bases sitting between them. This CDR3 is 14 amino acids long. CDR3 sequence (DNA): TGTGCCAGTAGTTTGCCGGGGAACACAGATACGCAGTATTTT. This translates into CASSLPGNTDTQYF. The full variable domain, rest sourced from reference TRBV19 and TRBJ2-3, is DGGITQSPKYLFRKEGQNVTLSCEQNLNHDAMYWYRQDPGQGLRLIYYSQIVNDFQKGDIAEGYSVSREKKESFPLTVTSAQKNPTAFYLCASSLPGNTDTQYFGPGTRLTVL.

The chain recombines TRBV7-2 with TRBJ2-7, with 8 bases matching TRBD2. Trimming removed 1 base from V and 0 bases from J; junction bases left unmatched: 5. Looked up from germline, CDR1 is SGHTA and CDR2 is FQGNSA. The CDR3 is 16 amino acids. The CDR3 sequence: CASSLEGSGSSYEQYF. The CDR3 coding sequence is TGTGCCAGCAGCTTAGAGGGGAGCGGGAGCTCCTACGAGCAGTACTTC. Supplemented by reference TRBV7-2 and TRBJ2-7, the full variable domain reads GAGVSQSPSNKVTEKGKDVELRCDPISGHTALYWYRQSLGQGLEFLIYFQGNSAPDKSGLPSDRFSAERTGGSVSTLTIQRTQQEDSAVYLCASSLEGSGSSYEQYFGPGTRLTVT.

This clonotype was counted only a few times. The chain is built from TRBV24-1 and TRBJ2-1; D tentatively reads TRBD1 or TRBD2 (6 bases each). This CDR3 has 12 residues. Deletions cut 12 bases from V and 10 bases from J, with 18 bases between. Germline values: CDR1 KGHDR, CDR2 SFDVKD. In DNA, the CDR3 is TGTGCCTCCCAGGGGAGGCTGGAGGAGCAGTTCTTC. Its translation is CASQGRLEEQFF.

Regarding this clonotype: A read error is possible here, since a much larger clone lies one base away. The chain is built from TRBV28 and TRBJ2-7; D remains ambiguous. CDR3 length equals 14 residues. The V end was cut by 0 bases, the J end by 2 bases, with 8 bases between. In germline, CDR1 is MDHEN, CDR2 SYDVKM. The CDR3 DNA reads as TGTGCCAGCAGTTTATGGTTGGGCGCCTACGAGCAGTACTTC. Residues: CASSLWLGAYEQYF.